Sequencing of this TCR beta chain was carried out in a study of T cell repertoires in cytomegalovirus infection. Study at large: Through public TCR beta signatures, both CMV infection and matching HLA type were indicated. Study results and caveats: Carriage of CMV together with the relevant HLA was identifiable through cumulative public TCR beta family frequency. CMV-specific TCR beta clonotypes restricted by HLA-C were the ones dominating the ex vivo response.

Concerning this clonotype itself: What it recognizes is unknown.

Via MiXCR, TCRdb re-called the reads, giving one row per CDR3 protein. The sample shows around 320,000 distinct CDR3 sequences, approximately 9.5% of them seen only once. CDR1 is SGHDT and CDR2 is YYEEEE in the germline V gene. The CDR3 runs 14 residues. Trimming pared 0 bases from V and 5 bases from J, leaving 11 bases between. The rearrangement links TRBV5-6 to TRBJ2-5; D gene uncertain. This TCR was sampled from a human donor in good health (CMV status not recorded). Some clones in this sample may be carry-over from other donors' samples. Sample: PBMCs. CDR3 amino acids: CASSLERGEETQYF. CDR3 DNA sequence: TGTGCCAGCAGCTTGGAACGTGGAGAGGAGACCCAGTACTTC.